A single sample gave rise to the 10 T cell receptor beta chains below, sequenced in a study of Graves' ophthalmopathy and Graves' hyperthyroidism. TCR beta CDR3 regions were amplified from RNA transcripts. HTBI primers were employed in first-round RT-PCR, then a second-round multiplex PCR followed. TCRdb called the multiplex PCR reads again in MiXCR, with one record for every CDR3 protein. The sample records 660,000 or so distinct CDR3 sequences, over 40% being singletons. Material: peripheral blood. The origin of the receptors is an adult man with Graves' ophthalmopathy.

The rearrangement links TRBV7-4 to TRBJ2-7, with a weak D call TRBD1 (6 bases). The DNA end lines up better with TRBJ1-2; the J call may be wrong. CDR1 and CDR2 (germline): SGHVT, SQSDAQ. CDR3 length equals 12 residues. The CDR3 bases are TGTGCCAGCAGCTCAGGGGAGAGGGGCTACACCTTC. As protein: CASSSGERGYTF.

V and J are TRBV5-1 and TRBJ2-7; D is unclear. The CDR3 is 13 residues long. Germline CDR1 and CDR2: SGHRS and YFSETQ. V was pared by 0 bases and J by 4 bases, with 8 bases between. CDR3 sequence: CASSLEDVYEQYF. DNA for the CDR3: TGCGCCAGCAGCTTGGAGGACGTGTACGAGCAGTACTTC.

The chain recombines TRBV9 with TRBJ2-2; TRBD2 aligns across 8 bases. Germline V lookup: CDR1 SGDLS, CDR2 YYNGEE. V was pared by 2 bases and J by 4 bases, with 7 bases of the junction left unmatched. This CDR3 has 16 amino acids. The CDR3 DNA sequence: TGTGCCAGCAGCGTGCGGGGCGGGGGGTCCACCGGGGAGCTGTTTTTT. Residues: CASSVRGGGSTGELFF.

This clonotype was detected ten times or more. The rearrangement links TRBV12-3 or TRBV12-4 to TRBJ1-2; a weak D match, TRBD1 (6 bases). The CDR3 consists of 12 residues. Trimming cost V 4 bases and J 8 bases, with 11 bases left between them. The CDR3, as DNA: TGTGCCAGCAGTTACAGGGTCGAGGGCTACACCTTC. This encodes CASSYRVEGYTF.

This clonotype appeared many times. The chain combines TRBV5-1 with TRBJ1-1, with a weak D call TRBD1 (6 bases). Trimming removed 0 bases at V and 6 bases at J, with 12 bases between. Germline V CDR1 and CDR2: SGHRS, YFSETQ. This CDR3 spans 14 amino acids. This CDR3 reads CASSLGGGASEAFF. In DNA form, the CDR3 reads TGCGCCAGCAGCTTGGGTGGGGGCGCTTCTGAAGCTTTCTTT.

Many counts were recorded for this clonotype. This chain joins TRBV7-9 and TRBJ2-7, with TRBD2 identical over 11 bases. The CDR3 has 16 amino acids. V gave up 5 bases and J gave up 9 bases; unmatched junction bases: 15. Germline CDR1 is SEHNR and CDR2 is FQNEAQ (reference sequence). The CDR3 is CASSPLTTSGRMGQYF. The CDR3 coding sequence is TGTGCCAGCAGCCCGCTGACTACTAGCGGGAGAATGGGGCAGTACTTC.

This clonotype was observed many times. This chain links TRBV7-9 with TRBJ1-4, with TRBD1 as a possible D gene (5 bases). CDR1 is SEHNR, CDR2 FQNEAQ, per germline (reference sequence). V lost 0 bases, J lost 2 bases, and 7 bases lay in between. This CDR3 is 15 amino acids long. The CDR3 DNA sequence: TGTGCCAGCAGCTTAGCAAGGGACACTAATGAAAAACTGTTTTTT. Its translation: CASSLARDTNEKLFF.

The rearrangement links TRBV6-5 to TRBJ2-5; TRBD2 matches at 8 bases. Trimming cost V 7 bases and J 2 bases; bases outside gene matches: 6. The CDR3 has 14 residues. Germline CDR1 reads MNHEY; CDR2 reads SVGAGI. The CDR3 DNA follows: TGTGCCAGCAACCAAGGGACTAGTCAAGAGACCCAGTACTTC. Protein product: CASNQGTSQETQYF.

This clonotype was counted ten times or more. The rearrangement joins TRBV12-3 or TRBV12-4 to TRBJ2-6, with TRBD1 identical over 7 bases. The CDR3 consists of 15 residues. J lost 3 bases, V lost 2 bases, and 1 base had no gene match. The CDR3 nucleotides read TGTGCCAGCAGTTTAAGGGGGCATGGGGCCAACGTCCTGACTTTC. Translated, it gives CASSLRGHGANVLTF.

V usage is TRBV4-1 and J usage is TRBJ2-7; D is tentatively TRBD1 or TRBD2 (5 bases each). Germline V lookup: CDR1 MGHRA, CDR2 YSYEKL. This CDR3 is 14 amino acids long. V lost 3 bases to trimming and J lost 2 bases, with 11 bases between them. DNA for the CDR3: TGCGCCAGCAGCCATAGCCCGGGACCCTACGAGCAGTACTTC. It codes for CASSHSPGPYEQYF.